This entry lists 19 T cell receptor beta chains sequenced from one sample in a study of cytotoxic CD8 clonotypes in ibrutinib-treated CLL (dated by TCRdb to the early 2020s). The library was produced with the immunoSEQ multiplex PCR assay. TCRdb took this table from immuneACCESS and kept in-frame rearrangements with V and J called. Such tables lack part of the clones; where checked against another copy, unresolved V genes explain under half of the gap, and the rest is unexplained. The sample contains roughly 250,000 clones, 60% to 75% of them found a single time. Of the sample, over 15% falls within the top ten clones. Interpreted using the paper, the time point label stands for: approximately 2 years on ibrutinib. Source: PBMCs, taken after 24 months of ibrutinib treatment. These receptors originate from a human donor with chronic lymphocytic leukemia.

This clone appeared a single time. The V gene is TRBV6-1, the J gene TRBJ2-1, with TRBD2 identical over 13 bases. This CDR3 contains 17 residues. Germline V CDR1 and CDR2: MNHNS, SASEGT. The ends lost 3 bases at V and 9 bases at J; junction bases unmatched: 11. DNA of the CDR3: TGTGCCAGCAGTGATAAAAAACTAGCGGGAGGGCTAGGTGAGCAGTTCTTC. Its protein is CASSDKKLAGGLGEQFF.

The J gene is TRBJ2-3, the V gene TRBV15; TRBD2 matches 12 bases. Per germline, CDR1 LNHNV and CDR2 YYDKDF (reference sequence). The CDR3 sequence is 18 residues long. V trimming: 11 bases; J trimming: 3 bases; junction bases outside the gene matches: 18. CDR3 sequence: CASRTSGTQSRLTDTQYF. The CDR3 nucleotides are TGTGCCTCCCGGACTAGCGGGACGCAATCCCGCCTTACAGATACGCAGTATTTT.

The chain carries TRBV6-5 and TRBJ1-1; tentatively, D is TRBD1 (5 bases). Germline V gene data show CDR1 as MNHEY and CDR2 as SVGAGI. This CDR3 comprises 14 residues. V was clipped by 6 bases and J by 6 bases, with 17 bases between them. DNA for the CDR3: TGTGCCAGCAGCCCTGTGGCTGGGGCCGCTGAAGCTTTCTTT. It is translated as CASSPVAGAAEAFF.

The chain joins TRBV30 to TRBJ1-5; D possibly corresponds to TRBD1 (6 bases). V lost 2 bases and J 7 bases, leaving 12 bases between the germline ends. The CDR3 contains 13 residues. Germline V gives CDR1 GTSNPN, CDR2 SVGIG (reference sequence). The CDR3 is CAWSSGAGQPQHF. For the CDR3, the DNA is TGTGCCTGGAGTTCAGGGGCAGGGCAGCCCCAGCATTTT.

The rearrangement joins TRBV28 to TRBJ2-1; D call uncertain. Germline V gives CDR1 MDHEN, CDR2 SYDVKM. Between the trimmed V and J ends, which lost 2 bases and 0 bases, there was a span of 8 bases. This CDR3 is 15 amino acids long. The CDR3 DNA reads TGTGCCAGCAGTTTAAAAGGCGTCTCCTACAATGAGCAGTTCTTC. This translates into CASSLKGVSYNEQFF.

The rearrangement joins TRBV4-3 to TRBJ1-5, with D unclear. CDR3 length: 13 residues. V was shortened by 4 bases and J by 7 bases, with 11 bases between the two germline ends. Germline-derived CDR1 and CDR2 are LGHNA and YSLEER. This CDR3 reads CASSLSPGQPQHF. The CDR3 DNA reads TGCGCCAGCAGCCTTTCTCCCGGCCAGCCCCAGCATTTT.

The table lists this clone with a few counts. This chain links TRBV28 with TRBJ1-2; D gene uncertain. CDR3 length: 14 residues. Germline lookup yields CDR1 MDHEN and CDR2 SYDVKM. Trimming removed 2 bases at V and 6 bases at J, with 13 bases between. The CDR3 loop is CASSLRTSKDGYTF. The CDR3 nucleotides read TGTGCCAGCAGTTTAAGGACCTCAAAGGATGGCTACACCTTC.

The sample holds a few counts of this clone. The CDR3 DNA reads as TGTGCCAGCGATCCGACAGGGGGCTCCTACGAGCAGTACTTC. It translates to CASDPTGGSYEQYF. The chain joins TRBV9 to TRBJ2-7, with 9 bases lining up with TRBD1. Germline values: CDR1 SGDLS, CDR2 YYNGEE. The CDR3 runs 14 residues. The V gene end was trimmed by 7 bases and the J gene end by 0 bases; junction bases not matched to a gene: 5.

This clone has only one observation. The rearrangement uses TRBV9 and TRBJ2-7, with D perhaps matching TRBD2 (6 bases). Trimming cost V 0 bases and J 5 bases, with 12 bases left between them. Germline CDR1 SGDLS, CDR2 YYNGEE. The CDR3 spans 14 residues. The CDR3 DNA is TGTGCCAGCAGCGTAGAGAGGGCTAGCGACGAGCAGTACTTC. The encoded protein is CASSVERASDEQYF. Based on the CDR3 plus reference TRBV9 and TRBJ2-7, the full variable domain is DSGVTQTPKHLITATGQRVTLRCSPRSGDLSVYWYQQSLDQGLQFLIQYYNGEERAKGNILERFSAQQFPDLHSELNLSSLELGDSALYFCASSVERASDEQYFGPGTRLTVT.

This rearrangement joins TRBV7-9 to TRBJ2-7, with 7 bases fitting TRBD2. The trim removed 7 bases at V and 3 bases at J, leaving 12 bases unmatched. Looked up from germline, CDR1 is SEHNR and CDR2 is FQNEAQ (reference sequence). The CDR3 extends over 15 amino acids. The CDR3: CASIPKTSSYYEQYF. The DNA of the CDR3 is TGTGCCAGCATCCCTAAGACTAGCAGCTACTACGAGCAGTACTTC.

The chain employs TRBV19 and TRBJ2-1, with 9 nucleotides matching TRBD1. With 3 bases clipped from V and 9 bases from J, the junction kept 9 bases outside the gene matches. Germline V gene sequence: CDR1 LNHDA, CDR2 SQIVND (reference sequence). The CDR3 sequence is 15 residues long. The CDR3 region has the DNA TGTGCCAGTAGTATGTGGGACAGGGTTTTGTTTGAGCAGTTCTTC. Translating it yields CASSMWDRVLFEQFF.

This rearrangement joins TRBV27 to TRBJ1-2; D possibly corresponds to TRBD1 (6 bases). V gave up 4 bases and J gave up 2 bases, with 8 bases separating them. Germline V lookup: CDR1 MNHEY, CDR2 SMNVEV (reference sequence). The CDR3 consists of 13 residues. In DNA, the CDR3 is TGTGCCAGCAGTTATACAGGGAACTATGGCTACACCTTC. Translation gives CASSYTGNYGYTF.

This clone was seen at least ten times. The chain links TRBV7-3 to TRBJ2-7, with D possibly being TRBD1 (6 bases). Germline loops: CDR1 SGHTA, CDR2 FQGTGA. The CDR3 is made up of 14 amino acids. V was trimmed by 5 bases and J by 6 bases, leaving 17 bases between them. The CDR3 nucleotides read TGTGCCAGCAGCCCGACAGGTCGCTCTCTCGAGCAGTACTTC. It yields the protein CASSPTGRSLEQYF.

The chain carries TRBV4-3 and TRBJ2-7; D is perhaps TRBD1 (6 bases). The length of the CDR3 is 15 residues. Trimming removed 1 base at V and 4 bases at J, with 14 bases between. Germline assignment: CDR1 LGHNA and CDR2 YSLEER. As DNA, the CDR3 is TGCGCCAGCAGCCAAGTTGGGACAAGTGATTACGAGCAGTACTTC. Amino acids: CASSQVGTSDYEQYF.

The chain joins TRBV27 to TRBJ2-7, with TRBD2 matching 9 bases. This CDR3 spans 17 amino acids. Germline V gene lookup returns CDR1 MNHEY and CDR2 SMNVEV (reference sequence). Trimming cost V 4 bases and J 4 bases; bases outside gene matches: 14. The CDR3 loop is CASSYLTRLAEGYEQYF. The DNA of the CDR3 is TGTGCCAGCAGTTATCTAACCCGACTAGCGGAGGGGTACGAGCAGTACTTC.

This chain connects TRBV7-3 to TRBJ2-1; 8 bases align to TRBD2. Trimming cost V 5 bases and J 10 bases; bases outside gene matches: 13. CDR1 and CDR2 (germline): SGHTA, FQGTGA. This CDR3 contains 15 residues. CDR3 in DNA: TGTGCCAGCAGCACCGGGACTAGTCAGGCCAACGAGCAGTTCTTC. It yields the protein CASSTGTSQANEQFF.

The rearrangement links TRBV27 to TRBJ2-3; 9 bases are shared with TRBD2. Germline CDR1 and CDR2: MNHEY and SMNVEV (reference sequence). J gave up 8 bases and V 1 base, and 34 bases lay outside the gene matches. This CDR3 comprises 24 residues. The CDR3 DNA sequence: TGTGCCAGCAGTTTATACCCCATTGGCAGGGGAATAGCGGGAGCGGGTAAAAGTGCCCTTACGCAGTATTTT. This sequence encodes CASSLYPIGRGIAGAGKSALTQYF.

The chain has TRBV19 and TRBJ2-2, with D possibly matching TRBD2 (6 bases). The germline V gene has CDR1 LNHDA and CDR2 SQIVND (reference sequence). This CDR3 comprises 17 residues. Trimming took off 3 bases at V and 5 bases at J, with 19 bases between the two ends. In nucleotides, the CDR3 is TGTGCCAGTAGTATTGATTGGGCACTAGCAGTTACCGGGGAGCTGTTTTTT. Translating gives CASSIDWALAVTGELFF.

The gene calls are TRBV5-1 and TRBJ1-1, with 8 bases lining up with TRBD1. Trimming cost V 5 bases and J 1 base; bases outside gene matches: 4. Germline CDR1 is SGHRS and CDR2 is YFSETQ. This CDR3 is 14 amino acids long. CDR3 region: CASRTQGANTEAFF. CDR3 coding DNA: TGCGCCAGCAGAACCCAGGGGGCGAACACTGAAGCTTTCTTT.